The sample holds one count of the clone carrying this T cell receptor (beta chain). Its target is not known. CDR1 is SGHDT, CDR2 YYEEEE, per germline. This CDR3 region has 16 residues. The V end was cut by 0 bases, the J end by 4 bases, with 11 bases between. The source of the sample is a study of cytomegalovirus exposure and HLA in healthy donors. As for the study in general: Among the 398 genotyped donors, less than 85% were placed in the Caucasian-associated ancestry cluster. Study-wide points: In a later analysis, DRB1 alleles had the most associated TCRs; HLA-C alleles the fewest. A later analysis found most CMV-associated TCR beta chains apparently HLA-restricted. There were some V segments, including TRBV6-2 and TRBV6-3, excluded as indistinguishable.

The PCR had 60 Vbeta and 13 Jbeta primers. Assay: immunoSEQ multiplex PCR; the TCRdb copy retains only in-frame clones and omits some. The sample lists about 120,000 clones, roughly 80% occurring once. The sequenced sample was PBMCs. The TCR sequence derives from a woman in her twenties or thirties in good health and CMV-seropositive. The chain joins TRBV5-6 to TRBJ2-6; no clear D. The CDR3 DNA reads TGTGCCAGCAGCTTGGAGCTCACAGCCGGGGCCAACGTCCTGACTTTC. Translated: CASSLELTAGANVLTF. Using reference TRBV5-6 and TRBJ2-6 for the parts outside the CDR3, the full variable domain is DAGVTQSPTHLIKTRGQQVTLRCSPKSGHDTVSWYQQALGQGPQFIFQYYEEEERQRGNFPDRFSGHQFPNYSSELNVNALLLGDSALYLCASSLELTAGANVLTFGAGSRLTVL.